Only a few counts were recorded for the clone carrying this T cell receptor beta chain. The antigen remains undetermined. These data come from a study of post-analysis software for immune sequencing data. Study context: Relapsing-remitting, secondary progressive and progressive-relapsing forms made up the multiple sclerosis disease courses.

Each TCR beta cDNA library carried unique molecular identifiers. Roughly 500,000 cDNA molecules were recovered from an input of about 1 to 10 million T cells. TCRdb re-derived calls from the PCR reads in MiXCR, one entry per CDR3 protein. Of approximately 260,000 distinct CDR3 sequences listed, 30% to 45% are singletons. Study findings and constraints: Among multiple sclerosis patients, normalized Chao1 diversity was significantly below that of controls.

The sequence was collected from a girl under 18 with multiple sclerosis. The sample taken for sequencing was blood.

DNA of the CDR3: TGTGCCAGCAGACTGAAAGCCCACCCGACCCAGTACTTC. Translated: CASRLKAHPTQYF. The chain is built from TRBV2 and TRBJ2-5; no clear D. V was clipped by 6 bases and J by 7 bases, with 15 bases between them. Germline loops: CDR1 SNHLY, CDR2 FYNNEI. This CDR3 has 13 amino acids.